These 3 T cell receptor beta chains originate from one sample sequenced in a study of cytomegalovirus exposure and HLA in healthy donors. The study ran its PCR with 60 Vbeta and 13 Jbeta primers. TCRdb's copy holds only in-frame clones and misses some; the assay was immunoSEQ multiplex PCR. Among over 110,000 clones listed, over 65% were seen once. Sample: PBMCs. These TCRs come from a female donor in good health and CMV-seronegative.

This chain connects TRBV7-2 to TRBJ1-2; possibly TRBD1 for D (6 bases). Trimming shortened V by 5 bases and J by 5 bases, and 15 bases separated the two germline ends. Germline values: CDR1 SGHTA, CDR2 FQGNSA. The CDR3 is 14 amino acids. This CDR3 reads CASSLSGGRYGYTF. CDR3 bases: TGTGCCAGCAGCCTCTCGGGGGGCCGGTATGGCTACACCTTC. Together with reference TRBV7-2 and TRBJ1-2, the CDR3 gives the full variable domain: GAGVSQSPSNKVTEKGKDVELRCDPISGHTALYWYRQSLGQGLEFLIYFQGNSAPDKSGLPSDRFSAERTGGSVSTLTIQRTQQEDSAVYLCASSLSGGRYGYTFGSGTRLTVV.

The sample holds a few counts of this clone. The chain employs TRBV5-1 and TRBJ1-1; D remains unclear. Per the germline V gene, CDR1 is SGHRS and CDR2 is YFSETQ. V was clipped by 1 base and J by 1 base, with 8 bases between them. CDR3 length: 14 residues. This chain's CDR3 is CASSLSTANTEAFF. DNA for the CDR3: TGCGCCAGCAGCTTGAGTACAGCGAACACTGAAGCTTTCTTT.

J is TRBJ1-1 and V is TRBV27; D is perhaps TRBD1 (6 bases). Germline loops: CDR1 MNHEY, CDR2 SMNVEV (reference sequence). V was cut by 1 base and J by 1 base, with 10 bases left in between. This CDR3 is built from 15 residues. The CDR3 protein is CASSLFRGPNTEAFF. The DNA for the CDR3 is TGTGCCAGCAGTTTATTCAGGGGCCCGAACACTGAAGCTTTCTTT.